These 10 T cell receptor beta chains were sequenced from one sample in a study of blood T cell repertoires in COVID-19. Profiled with immunoSEQ multiplex PCR; TCRdb holds only in-frame clones, not every one. The sample lists roughly 250,000 clones, about 85% occurring once. The source material was peripheral blood. The receptor set was obtained from a man aged 40-55 years with acute or convalescent COVID-19.

The chain employs TRBV7-3 and TRBJ2-1; maybe TRBD1 (5 bases). V was clipped by 2 bases and J by 5 bases, with 10 bases between them. Germline loops: CDR1 SGHTA, CDR2 FQGTGA. The CDR3 has 14 residues. CDR3: CASSLFGAHNEQFF. The CDR3 DNA reads TGTGCCAGCAGCTTATTTGGGGCACACAATGAGCAGTTCTTC.

Notes on this clone: This may come from a read error, since a much larger clone is one base off. The rearrangement uses TRBV6-2 or TRBV6-3 and TRBJ1-2, with D unresolved. In germline, CDR1 is MNHEY, CDR2 SVGEGT. This CDR3 is built from 11 residues. Trimming cost V 5 bases and J 4 bases, with 5 bases left between them. CDR3 sequence reads: CASSRGYGYTF. CDR3 sequence (DNA): TGTGCCAGCAGTCGGGGCTATGGCTACACCTTC.

This clone was seen only once. The genes are TRBV10-3 and TRBJ2-1; maybe TRBD2 (6 bases). The V end was cut by 2 bases, the J end by 10 bases, with 18 bases between. CDR1 ENHRY and CDR2 SYGVKD come from the germline V gene. This CDR3 is built from 15 residues. The CDR3 DNA reads TGTGCCATCAGTGAGACCTGGGACTCCCTGGAAGAGCAGTTCTTC. It translates to CAISETWDSLEEQFF.

The chain employs TRBV18 and TRBJ2-3, with D perhaps TRBD2 (6 bases). Germline values: CDR1 KGHSH, CDR2 LQKENI. This CDR3 spans 15 amino acids. The V and J ends lost 3 bases and 5 bases respectively, with 15 bases between them. This CDR3 reads CASSPLTSAIDTQYF. In DNA, the CDR3 is TGTGCCAGCTCACCGTTGACTAGTGCGATAGATACGCAGTATTTT.

The chain has TRBV6-8 and TRBJ1-4; D may be TRBD1 (6 bases). The germline V gene encodes CDR1 MNHGY and CDR2 SAAAGT. The CDR3 covers 13 residues. V lost 9 bases, J lost 7 bases, and 15 bases lay in between. The CDR3 sequence: CASRQGSSEKLFF. The CDR3 region has the DNA TGTGCCAGTCGGCAGGGGTCTAGTGAAAAACTGTTTTTT.

The rearrangement joins TRBV6-1 to TRBJ2-7; 7 nucleotides match TRBD1. CDR3 size: 12 residues. The germline V gene has CDR1 MNHNS and CDR2 SASEGT. Trimming took 0 bases from V and 12 from J; bases not matched to a gene: 5. The CDR3: CASSEALQGVYF. DNA for the CDR3: TGTGCCAGCAGTGAAGCGTTGCAGGGGGTGTACTTC.

This chain's CDR3 is CSVLPGGTEAFF. As DNA, the CDR3 is TGCAGCGTACTCCCTGGCGGGACTGAAGCTTTCTTT. The chain carries TRBV29-1 and TRBJ1-1; D unclear. Looked up from germline, CDR1 is SQVTM and CDR2 is ANQGSEA. The CDR3 is 12 amino acids. Trimming cost V 6 bases and J 5 bases, with 13 bases left between them.

V gene TRBV5-5 combines with J gene TRBJ1-4, with D possibly TRBD1 on 5 matching bases. This CDR3 spans 13 amino acids. Germline assignment: CDR1 SGHKS and CDR2 YYEKEE (reference sequence). Trimming shortened V by 4 bases and J by 3 bases, and 7 bases separated the two germline ends. The CDR3 here is CASSDSSNEKLFF. The CDR3 coding sequence is TGTGCCAGCAGCGACAGCTCTAATGAAAAACTGTTTTTT.

This chain connects TRBV9 to TRBJ2-1; D is perhaps TRBD1 (6 bases). The germline V and J ends were trimmed by 0 bases and 3 bases, with 10 bases remaining between them. The CDR3 sequence is 15 residues long. From germline, CDR1 is SGDLS and CDR2 YYNGEE. In DNA, the CDR3 is TGTGCCAGCAGCGTAGCCGGACAGAACTACAATGAGCAGTTCTTC. It encodes CASSVAGQNYNEQFF.

The gene calls are TRBV3-1 (or the pseudogene TRBV3-2) and TRBJ1-1; a weak D match, TRBD1 (6 bases). Germline values: CDR1 LGHDT, CDR2 YNNKEL (reference sequence). This CDR3 contains 12 residues. Trimming cost V 2 bases and J 8 bases, with 9 bases left between them. The CDR3 region is CASSQSGTEAFF. CDR3 in DNA: TGTGCCAGCAGCCAATCCGGGACAGAAGCTTTCTTT.